The 21 T cell receptor beta chains below were found in one sample sequenced in a study of shared clonotypes between healthy human individuals. The protocol was immunoSEQ multiplex PCR, while the TCRdb copy is restricted to in-frame clones and leaves out a portion. This sample has about 2 million clones; 85% to 95% occur once, and the top ten carry 0.1% to 0.15%. The specimen sequenced was naive CD4+ T cells sorted from blood. Subset here: CD45RA+ positively selected. All receptors come from a man younger than 35 in good health.

This clone was counted a few times. The CDR3: CASSAGGSSPQHF. CDR3 in DNA: TGCGCCAGCAGTGCCGGGGGGAGCTCGCCCCAGCATTTT. This rearrangement joins TRBV10-1 to TRBJ1-5; D may be TRBD1 (5 bases). Germline CDR1 reads WNHNN; CDR2 reads SYGVQD (reference sequence). Trimming took off 4 bases at V and 9 bases at J, with 13 bases between the two ends. CDR3 length: 13 amino acids.

This rearrangement joins TRBV2 to TRBJ1-5; D is ambiguous. This CDR3 is 13 amino acids long. Per the germline V gene, CDR1 is SNHLY and CDR2 is FYNNEI. Trimming removed 7 bases at V and 0 bases at J, with 7 bases between. DNA for the CDR3: TGTGCCAGCATCGGGGATAGCAATCAGCCCCAGCATTTT. Translating gives CASIGDSNQPQHF.

The chain employs TRBV6-6 and TRBJ1-2; 9 bases fit TRBD1. From germline, CDR1 is MNHNY and CDR2 SVGAGI (reference sequence). Trimming took 5 bases from V and 7 from J; bases not matched to a gene: 8. CDR3 length equals 14 residues. The CDR3 DNA sequence: TGTGCCAGCAGTCGGGGACAGGGCGTGAGTGGCTACACCTTC. The encoded protein is CASSRGQGVSGYTF.

V and J are TRBV12-5 and TRBJ1-5; D remains ambiguous. This CDR3 spans 15 amino acids. The germline V gene encodes CDR1 LGHNT and CDR2 FRNRAP. V lost 0 bases to trimming and J lost 3 bases, with 9 bases between them. DNA for the CDR3: TGTGCTAGTGGTTTGGTACAAGGAGCCAATCAGCCCCAGCATTTT. Encoded protein: CASGLVQGANQPQHF.

The chain couples TRBV6-6 to TRBJ2-7; TRBD2 is a possible D gene (5 bases). Trimming removed 2 bases from V and 0 bases from J, with 14 bases in between. Germline CDR1 reads MNHNY; CDR2 reads SVGAGI (reference sequence). The CDR3 consists of 16 residues. The CDR3 region is CASSYGVGKSSYEQYF. The DNA of the CDR3 is TGTGCCAGCAGTTACGGGGTCGGGAAGAGCTCCTACGAGCAGTACTTC.

With regard to this clone: The same CDR3 also results from other DNA sequences found in this sample. The J gene is TRBJ1-3, the V gene TRBV29-1; the D is unclear. The CDR3 length is 12 residues. Germline assignment: CDR1 SQVTM and CDR2 ANQGSEA. The germline V and J ends were trimmed by 4 bases and 0 bases, with 4 bases remaining between them. This CDR3 is CSVVSSGNTIYF. The DNA of the CDR3 is TGCAGCGTTGTCAGCTCTGGAAACACCATATATTTT.

The chain has TRBV4-2 and TRBJ1-3, with D unclear. V was trimmed by 0 bases and J by 3 bases, leaving 15 bases between them. The CDR3 totals 17 residues. The germline V gene encodes CDR1 LGHNA and CDR2 YNFKEQ. The CDR3 spells CASSQERGRRVGNTIYF. CDR3 bases: TGTGCCAGCAGCCAAGAGAGAGGGCGCCGGGTTGGAAACACCATATATTTT.

This clone was detected only once. The chain links TRBV11-2 to TRBJ2-7; a possible D gene is TRBD1 (5 bases). V dropped 1 base and J dropped 0 bases, with 10 bases sitting between them. The germline CDR1 and CDR2 sequences are SGHAT and FQNNGV. This CDR3 is built from 15 residues. The CDR3 spells CASSLGGTISYEQYF. CDR3 in DNA: TGTGCCAGCAGCTTAGGGGGCACCATCTCCTACGAGCAGTACTTC.

The chain joins TRBV5-4 to TRBJ2-7; 7 bases are shared with TRBD1. With V trimmed by 4 bases and J by 4 bases, 5 bases remained unmatched. This CDR3 has 13 amino acids. Germline V gives CDR1 SGHNT, CDR2 YYREEE (reference sequence). For the CDR3, the DNA is TGTGCCAGCAGCACTAGGGACAGATACGAGCAGTACTTC. Its protein product is CASSTRDRYEQYF.

V gene TRBV29-1 combines with J gene TRBJ2-5; no clear D. CDR1 and CDR2 from the germline V gene are SQVTM and ANQGSEA. The CDR3 contains 12 residues. Trimming stripped 2 bases from V and 1 base from J, with 5 bases between. CDR3 bases: TGCAGCGTTGAATCGTCCCAAGAGACCCAGTACTTC. Protein product: CSVESSQETQYF.

V usage is TRBV18 and J usage is TRBJ1-5, with D possibly being TRBD1 (6 bases). CDR3 length: 14 amino acids. The V gene's germline CDR1 is KGHSH and CDR2 LQKENI. The V and J ends lost 4 bases and 0 bases respectively, with 7 bases between them. The DNA of the CDR3 is TGTGCCAGCTCACGGGACATTAGCAATCAGCCCCAGCATTTT. This translates into CASSRDISNQPQHF.

The chain is built from TRBV5-4 and TRBJ2-3; the D gene is possibly TRBD2 (6 bases). The CDR3 contains 14 residues. The V gene's germline CDR1 is SGHNT and CDR2 YYREEE (reference sequence). V lost 4 bases and J lost 0, with 9 bases in between. The CDR3 spells CASSRLVSTDTQYF. The CDR3 DNA reads as TGTGCCAGCAGCCGACTAGTGAGCACAGATACGCAGTATTTT.

The rearrangement joins TRBV14 to TRBJ2-7, with D maybe TRBD2 (6 bases). Germline V CDR1 and CDR2: SGHDN, FVKESK. The length of the CDR3 is 15 residues. Trimming left V 1 base short and J 3 bases short, with 13 bases between. The CDR3 DNA reads TGTGCCAGCAGCCAAGGCAGACTAGATCTCTACGAGCAGTACTTC. It codes for CASSQGRLDLYEQYF.

The chain employs TRBV5-1 and TRBJ2-2; 7 bases map to TRBD2. This CDR3 contains 15 residues. Unmatched junction bases numbered 7, after V lost 4 bases and J lost 4 bases. CDR1 and CDR2 from the germline V gene are SGHRS and YFSETQ. The CDR3 DNA reads TGCGCCAGCAGCGCGCTAGCGGACGGCACCGGGGAGCTGTTTTTT. This encodes CASSALADGTGELFF.

This clone was picked up one time. The chain has TRBV6-5 and TRBJ1-1; D remains unclear. Germline lookup yields CDR1 MNHEY and CDR2 SVGAGI. Trimming cost V 0 bases and J 5 bases, with 13 bases left between them. The CDR3 sequence is 15 residues long. The CDR3: CASSYSPAHYTEAFF. CDR3 sequence (DNA): TGTGCCAGCAGTTACTCCCCGGCCCATTATACTGAAGCTTTCTTT.

In the case of this clone: The same CDR3 also results from other DNA sequences found in this sample. The chain uses TRBV5-1 and TRBJ2-3; D remains ambiguous. This CDR3 has 15 residues. V was pared by 1 base and J by 0 bases, with 9 bases between. Germline CDR1 and CDR2: SGHRS and YFSETQ. CDR3: CASSLSVGSTDTQYF. The CDR3 nucleotides are TGCGCCAGCAGCTTGAGCGTGGGCAGCACAGATACGCAGTATTTT.

This rearrangement joins TRBV7-3 to TRBJ2-3; 7 bases fit TRBD1. This CDR3 has 16 residues. V was pared by 2 bases and J by 2 bases, with 7 bases of the junction left unmatched. Looked up from germline, CDR1 is SGHTA and CDR2 is FQGTGA. The CDR3 DNA sequence: TGTGCCAGCAGCTTATGGGGGACAGCGAACACAGATACGCAGTATTTT. This sequence encodes CASSLWGTANTDTQYF.

The chain links TRBV7-2 to TRBJ2-4, with D possibly matching TRBD2 (5 bases). V lost 1 base and J lost 1, with 8 bases in between. The CDR3 extends over 15 amino acids. Germline V gives CDR1 SGHTA, CDR2 FQGNSA. The CDR3 DNA reads TGTGCCAGCAGCTTAGGAGGGCGGGCCAAAAACATTCAGTACTTC. Protein: CASSLGGRAKNIQYF.

The chain has TRBV30 and TRBJ1-6; no clear D gene. CDR1 is GTSNPN, CDR2 SVGIG, per germline (reference sequence). Trimming shortened V by 2 bases and J by 8 bases, and 13 bases separated the two germline ends. This CDR3 spans 14 amino acids. CDR3 region: CAWSPYSKDSPLHF. DNA for the CDR3: TGTGCCTGGAGTCCGTACTCCAAGGATTCACCCCTCCACTTT.

Comments on this clone: Being one base from a much bigger clone, this may be a read error. The chain employs TRBV4-3 and TRBJ1-2; the D is unclear. The CDR3 covers 13 residues. Germline loops: CDR1 LGHNA, CDR2 YSLEER. CDR3 sequence reads: CASSPAPNYGHTF. CDR3 nucleotide sequence: TGCGCCAGCAGCCCCGCCCCTAACTATGGCCACACCTTC.

The rearrangement joins TRBV5-4 to TRBJ2-1; 9 nucleotides align to TRBD2. The CDR3 spans 16 residues. The V gene's germline CDR1 is SGHNT and CDR2 YYREEE (reference sequence). After removal of 3 bases from V and 10 bases from J, the junction contained 14 bases not matched to a gene. Written as DNA, the CDR3 is TGTGCCAGCAGCTCCTCTAGCGGGACGCTGGAAGGGGAGCAGTTCTTC. This gives the protein CASSSSSGTLEGEQFF.